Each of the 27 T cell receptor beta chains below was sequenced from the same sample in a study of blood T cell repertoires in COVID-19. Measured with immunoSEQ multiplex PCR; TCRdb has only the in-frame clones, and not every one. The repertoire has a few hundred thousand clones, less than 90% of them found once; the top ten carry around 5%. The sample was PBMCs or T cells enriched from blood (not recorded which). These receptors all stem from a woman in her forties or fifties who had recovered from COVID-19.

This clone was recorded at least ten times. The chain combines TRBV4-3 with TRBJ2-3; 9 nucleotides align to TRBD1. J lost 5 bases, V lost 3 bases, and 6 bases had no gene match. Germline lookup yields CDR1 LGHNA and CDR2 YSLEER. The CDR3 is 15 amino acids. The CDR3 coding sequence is TGCGCCAGCAGCCATGTCGGACAGGGGAGAGATACGCAGTATTTT. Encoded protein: CASSHVGQGRDTQYF.

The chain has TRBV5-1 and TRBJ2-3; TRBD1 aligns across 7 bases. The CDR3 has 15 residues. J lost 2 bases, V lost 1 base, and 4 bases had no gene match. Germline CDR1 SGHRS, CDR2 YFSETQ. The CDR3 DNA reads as TGCGCCAGCAGCTTGCTAGGGACAGACACAGATACGCAGTATTTT. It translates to CASSLLGTDTDTQYF.

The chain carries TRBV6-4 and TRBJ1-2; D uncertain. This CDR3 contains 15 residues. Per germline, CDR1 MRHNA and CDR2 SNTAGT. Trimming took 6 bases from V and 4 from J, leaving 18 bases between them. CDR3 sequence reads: CASSESTLTTYGYTF. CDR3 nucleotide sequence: TGTGCCAGCAGCGAGTCTACCTTGACAACCTATGGCTACACCTTC.

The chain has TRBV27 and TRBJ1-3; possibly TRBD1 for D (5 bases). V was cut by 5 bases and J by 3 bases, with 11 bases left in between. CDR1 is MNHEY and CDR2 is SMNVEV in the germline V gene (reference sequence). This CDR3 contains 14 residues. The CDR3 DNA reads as TGTGCCAGCAGTCCCCGGACACTTGGAAACACCATATATTTT. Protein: CASSPRTLGNTIYF.

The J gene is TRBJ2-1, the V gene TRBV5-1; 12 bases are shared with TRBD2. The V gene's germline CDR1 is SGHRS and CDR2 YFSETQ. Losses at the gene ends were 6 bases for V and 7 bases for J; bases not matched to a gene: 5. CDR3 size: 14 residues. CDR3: CASMQLAGGNEQFF. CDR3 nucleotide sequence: TGCGCCAGCATGCAGCTAGCGGGAGGGAATGAGCAGTTCTTC.

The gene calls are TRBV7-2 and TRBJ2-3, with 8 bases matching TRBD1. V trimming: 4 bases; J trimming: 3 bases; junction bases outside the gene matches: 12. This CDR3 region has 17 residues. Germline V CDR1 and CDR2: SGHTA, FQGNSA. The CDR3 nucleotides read TGTGCCAGCAGCTACCAAACAGGGGGTGGACGGACAGATACGCAGTATTTT. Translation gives CASSYQTGGGRTDTQYF.

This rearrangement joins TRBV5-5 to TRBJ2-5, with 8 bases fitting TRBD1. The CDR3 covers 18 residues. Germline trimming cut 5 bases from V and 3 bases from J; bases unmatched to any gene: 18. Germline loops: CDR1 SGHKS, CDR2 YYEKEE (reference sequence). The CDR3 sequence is CASSNRQGSLVGKETQYF. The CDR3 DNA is TGTGCCAGCAGTAATAGACAGGGGTCATTAGTTGGGAAAGAGACCCAGTACTTC.

The CDR3 protein is CASSSGQNYGYTF. CDR3 DNA: TGTGCCAGCAGCTCAGGACAGAACTATGGCTACACCTTC. The chain joins TRBV7-2 to TRBJ1-2; TRBD1 might be the D (6 bases). Trimming stripped 4 bases from V and 2 bases from J, with 8 bases between. Looked up from germline, CDR1 is SGHTA and CDR2 is FQGNSA. CDR3 length equals 13 residues.

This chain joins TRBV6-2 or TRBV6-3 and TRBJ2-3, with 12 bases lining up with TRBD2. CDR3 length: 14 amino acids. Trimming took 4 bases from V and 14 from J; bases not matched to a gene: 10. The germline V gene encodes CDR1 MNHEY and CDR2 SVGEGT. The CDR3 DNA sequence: TGTGCCAGCAGTTCTCTAGCGGGGGGGACCACGTGGTATTTT. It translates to CASSSLAGGTTWYF.

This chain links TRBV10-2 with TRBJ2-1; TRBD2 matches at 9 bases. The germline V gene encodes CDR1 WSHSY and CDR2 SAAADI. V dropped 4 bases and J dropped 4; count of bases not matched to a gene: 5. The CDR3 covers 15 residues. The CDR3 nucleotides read TGCGCCAGCAGTGTGGTTCTAGCGGGGTACAATGAGCAGTTCTTC. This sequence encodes CASSVVLAGYNEQFF.

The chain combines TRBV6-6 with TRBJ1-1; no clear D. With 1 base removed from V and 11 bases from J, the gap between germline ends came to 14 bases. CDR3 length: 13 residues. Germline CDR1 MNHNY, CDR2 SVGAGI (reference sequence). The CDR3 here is CASSYYEELHAFF. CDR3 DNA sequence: TGTGCCAGCAGTTACTATGAGGAGTTGCACGCTTTCTTT.

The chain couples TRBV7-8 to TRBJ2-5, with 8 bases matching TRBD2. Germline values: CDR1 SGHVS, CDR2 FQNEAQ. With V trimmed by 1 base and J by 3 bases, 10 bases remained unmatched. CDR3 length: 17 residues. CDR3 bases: TGTGCCAGCAGCTTAGTACCCCCTAGCGGGTCGAAAGAGACCCAGTACTTC. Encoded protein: CASSLVPPSGSKETQYF. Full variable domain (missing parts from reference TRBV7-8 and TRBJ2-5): GAGVSQSPRYKVAKRGQDVALRCDPISGHVSLFWYQQALGQGPEFLTYFQNEAQLDKSGLPSDRFFAERPEGSVSTLKIQRTQQEDSAVYLCASSLVPPSGSKETQYFGPGTRLLVL.

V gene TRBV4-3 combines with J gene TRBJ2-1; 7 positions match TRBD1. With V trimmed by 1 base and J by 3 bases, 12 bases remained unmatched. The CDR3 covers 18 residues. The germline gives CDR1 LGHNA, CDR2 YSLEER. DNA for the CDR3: TGCGCCAGCAGCCAAGGGGCCACCCGGGACAGACTCTACAATGAGCAGTTCTTC. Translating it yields CASSQGATRDRLYNEQFF.

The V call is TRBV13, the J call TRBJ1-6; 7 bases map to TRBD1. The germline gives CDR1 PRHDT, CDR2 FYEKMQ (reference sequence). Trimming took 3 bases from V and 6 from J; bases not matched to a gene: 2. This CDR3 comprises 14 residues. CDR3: CASSFEGANSPLHF. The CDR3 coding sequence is TGTGCCAGCAGCTTCGAGGGGGCTAATTCACCCCTCCACTTT. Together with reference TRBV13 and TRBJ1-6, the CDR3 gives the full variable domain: AAGVIQSPRHLIKEKRETATLKCYPIPRHDTVYWYQQGPGQDPQFLISFYEKMQSDKGSIPDRFSAQQFSDYHSELNMSSLELGDSALYFCASSFEGANSPLHFGNGTRLTVT.

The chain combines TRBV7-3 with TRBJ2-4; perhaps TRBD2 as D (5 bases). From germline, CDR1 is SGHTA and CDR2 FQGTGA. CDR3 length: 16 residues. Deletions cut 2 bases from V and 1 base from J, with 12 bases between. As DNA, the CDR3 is TGTGCCAGCAGCTTAGAAGGAGGCAGCGCCAAAAACATTCAGTACTTC. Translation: CASSLEGGSAKNIQYF.

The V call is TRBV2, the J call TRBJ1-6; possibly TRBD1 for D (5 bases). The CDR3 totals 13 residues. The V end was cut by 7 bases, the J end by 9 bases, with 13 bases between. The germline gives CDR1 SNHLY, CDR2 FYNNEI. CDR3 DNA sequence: TGTGCCAGCAAAGGGGCCGTCGGTTCACCCCTCCACTTT. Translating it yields CASKGAVGSPLHF.

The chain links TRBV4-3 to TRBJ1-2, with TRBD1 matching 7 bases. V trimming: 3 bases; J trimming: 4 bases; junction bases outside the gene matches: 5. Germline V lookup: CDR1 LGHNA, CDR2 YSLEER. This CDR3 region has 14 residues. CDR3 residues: CASSQAGTVYGYTF. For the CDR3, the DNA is TGCGCCAGCAGCCAGGCCGGGACAGTCTATGGCTACACCTTC.

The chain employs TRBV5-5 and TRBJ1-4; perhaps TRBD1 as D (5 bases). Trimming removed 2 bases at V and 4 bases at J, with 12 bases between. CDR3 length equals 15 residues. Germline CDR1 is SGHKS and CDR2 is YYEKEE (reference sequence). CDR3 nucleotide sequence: TGTGCCAGCAGCTTTTCGATAGGGGTTAATGAAAAACTGTTTTTT. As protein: CASSFSIGVNEKLFF.

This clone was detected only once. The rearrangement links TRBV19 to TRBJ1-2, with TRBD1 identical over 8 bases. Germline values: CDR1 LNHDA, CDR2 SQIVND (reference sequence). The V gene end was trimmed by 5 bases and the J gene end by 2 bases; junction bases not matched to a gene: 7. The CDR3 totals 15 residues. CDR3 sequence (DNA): TGTGCCAGTAGTTCCCGGGACAGGAAGAACTATGGCTACACCTTC. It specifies CASSSRDRKNYGYTF.

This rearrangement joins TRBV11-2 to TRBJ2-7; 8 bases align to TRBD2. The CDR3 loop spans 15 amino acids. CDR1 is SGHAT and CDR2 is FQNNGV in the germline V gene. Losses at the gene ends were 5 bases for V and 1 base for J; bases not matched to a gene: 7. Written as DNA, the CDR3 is TGTGCCAGCAGCGCCGAGGTAGCGGGGTCCTACGAGCAGTACTTC. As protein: CASSAEVAGSYEQYF.

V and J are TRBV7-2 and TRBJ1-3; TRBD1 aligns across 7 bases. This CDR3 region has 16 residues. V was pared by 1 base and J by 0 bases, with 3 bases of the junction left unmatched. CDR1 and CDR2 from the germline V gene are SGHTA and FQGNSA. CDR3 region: CASSLVGQSSGNTIYF. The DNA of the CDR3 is TGTGCCAGCAGCTTAGTGGGACAGAGCTCTGGAAACACCATATATTTT.

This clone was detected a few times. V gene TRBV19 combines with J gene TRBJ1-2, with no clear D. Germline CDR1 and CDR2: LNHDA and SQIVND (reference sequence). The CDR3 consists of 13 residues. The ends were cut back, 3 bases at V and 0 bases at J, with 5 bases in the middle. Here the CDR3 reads CASSISANYGYTF. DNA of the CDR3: TGTGCCAGTAGTATTAGTGCTAACTATGGCTACACCTTC.

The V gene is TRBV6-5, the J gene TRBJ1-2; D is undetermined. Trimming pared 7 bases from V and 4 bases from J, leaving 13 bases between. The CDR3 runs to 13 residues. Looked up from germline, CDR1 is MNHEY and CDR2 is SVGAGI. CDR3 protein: CASTGGPVYGYTF. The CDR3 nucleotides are TGTGCCAGCACGGGAGGGCCAGTCTATGGCTACACCTTC.

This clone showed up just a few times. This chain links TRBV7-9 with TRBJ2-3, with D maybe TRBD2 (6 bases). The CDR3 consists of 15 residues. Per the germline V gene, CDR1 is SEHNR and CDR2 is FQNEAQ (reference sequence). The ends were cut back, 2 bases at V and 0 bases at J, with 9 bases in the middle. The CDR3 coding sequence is TGTGCCAGCAGCTTATCGGACTATAGCACAGATACGCAGTATTTT. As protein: CASSLSDYSTDTQYF.

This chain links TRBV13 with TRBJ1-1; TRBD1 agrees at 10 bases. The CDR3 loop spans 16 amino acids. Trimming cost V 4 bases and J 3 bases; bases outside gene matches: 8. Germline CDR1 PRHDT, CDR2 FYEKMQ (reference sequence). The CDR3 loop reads CASSSTDDRGHTEAFF. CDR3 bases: TGTGCCAGCAGCTCCACCGACGACAGGGGGCACACTGAAGCTTTCTTT.

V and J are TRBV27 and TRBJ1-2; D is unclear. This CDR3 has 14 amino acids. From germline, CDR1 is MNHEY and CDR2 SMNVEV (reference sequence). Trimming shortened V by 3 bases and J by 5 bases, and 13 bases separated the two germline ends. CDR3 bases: TGTGCCAGCAGTTTGTTGAGGGAAGGATATGGCTACACCTTC. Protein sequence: CASSLLREGYGYTF.

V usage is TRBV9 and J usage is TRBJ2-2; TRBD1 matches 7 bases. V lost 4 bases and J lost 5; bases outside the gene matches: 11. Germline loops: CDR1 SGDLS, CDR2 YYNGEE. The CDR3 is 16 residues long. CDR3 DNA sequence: TGTGCCAGCAGCCGTCTCAGGGGGTCCGGTACCGGGGAGCTGTTTTTT. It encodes CASSRLRGSGTGELFF.